This T cell receptor beta chain is drawn from a study of shared clonotypes between healthy human individuals (dated by TCRdb to between 2020 and 2021). Background for the entire study: Three men and two women, aged 18 to 49 years, made up the cohort. Leukapheresis yielded between about 0.8 and 8.9 billion PBMCs per donor. The study deeply sequenced blood TCR repertoires of about five healthy adults to estimate repertoire size and the extent of clonotype sharing between individuals. For each donor, CD4 naive and CD4 memory were each run on three plates, CD8 naive on two plates, and CD8 memory on one plate. Different laboratories and diverse techniques were used to prepare libraries and sequence TCR repertoires, to increase sequencing depth and limit assay-specific biases.

Using the deep immunoSEQ assay, multiplex PCR amplified TCR CDR3 regions from genomic DNA. Genomic DNA extracted from each cell subset was distributed evenly over all wells of several immunoSEQ 96-well plates, and each plate served as one replicate. For sorted subsets, approximately 190 ng genomic DNA, equal to approximately 30,000 T cell genomes, was loaded into each replicate PCR. Purified libraries were quantified with a Qubit 3.0 fluorometer, sized on a Bioanalyzer 2100, and re-quantified with the KAPA Library Quantification kit. A separate single-read 150-cycle Illumina NextSeq 550 flow cell was used to sequence each immunoSEQ 96-well plate. The study's own analysis went as follows. Because only junctional sequences without quality scores were contained in the immunoSEQ output, filtering matching that applied to full-length reads could not be performed. To assign V/J genes and CDR3, sequences were annotated against IMGT germline references using PyIR, a Python wrapper for IgBLAST v1.9. Reads were removed for weak V/J assignments (E-value above 1e-6), missing CDR3, stop codons, out-of-frame junctions, or ambiguous translated residues. V3J clonotypes were defined as sequences sharing an identical inferred V gene, J gene, and CDR3 amino acid sequence. The percentage overlap between two repertoires was calculated by dividing the number of shared unique clonotypes by the size of the smaller repertoire. Repertoire richness was assessed with RTK rarefaction, the Chao1 estimator, and Recon v2.1 estimates of unobserved clonotypes. OLGA was used to compute generation probabilities for all TCRbeta clonotypes that the gDNA method yielded from a handful of donors. The table comes from immuneACCESS by way of TCRdb, which keeps in-frame sequences with V and J called. Part of the clones is missing from these tables; in studies checked, under half for an unresolved V gene and the rest for unknown reasons. V, J and clone size derive from that table, while D and trimming were established from the DNA sequence. Here the sample has some 2.3 million clones; about 92% occur a single time. The ten largest account for roughly 0.36% of the sample.

Comment on this clone: Its antigen target is currently unknown. Qualities for individual bases were not recorded, and no much larger clone is one base off.

Healthy HIV-negative adults with no recently reported acute infections or vaccinations were included as donors. Every donor was a Caucasian adult residing in Nashville, Tennessee, USA. CD4+ T cells were enriched through magnetic negative selection, after which naive cells were positively selected on CD45RA and the remaining negative fraction served as the memory subset. Blood was obtained by leukapheresis, after which PBMCs were separated by Ficoll-Histopaque density gradient centrifugation and cryopreserved in liquid nitrogen vapor phase. Analytical flow cytometry was used to check the purity and quantity of every magnetically sorted T cell population. From each sorted fraction, genomic DNA was isolated and quantified by UV absorbance on a Nanodrop 2000c. What the work shows at the level of the full study, not this receptor alone: Incomplete sequencing was indicated by rarefaction of sorted-subset datasets, despite the large sequencing depth. Naive subsets generally had larger estimated clonotype richness than memory subsets did. Pairwise subsampling led to the expectation that sequencing depth would affect the degree of clonotype sharing among donors. The small number of donors limited the genetic and exposure-history diversity represented. Compared with non-shared clonotypes, clonotypes shared by all four sorted-subset donors had higher generation probabilities. Sampling was restricted to blood, and TCR repertoires in tissue are likely to differ from TCR repertoires in blood. Across a handful of donors, approximately 4.9% of naive CD4, approximately 3.5% of naive CD8, 2.3% of memory CD4, and under 0.45% of memory CD8 clonotypes were shared.

The germline V gene encodes CDR1 MDHEN and CDR2 SYDVKM. Trimming at the junction amounts to 1 base on V and 2 bases on J, and the germline ends lie 11 bases apart. The CDR3, from cysteine to phenylalanine, totals 15 residues. The kept DNA is CDR3 alone, 45 bases in frame from the first base. The chain couples TRBV28 to TRBJ1-2; a tentative D match to TRBD1 spans 5 bases. The sample consisted of naive CD4+ T cells from PBMCs. The meaning of the sample's cell subset or site label: CD45RA+ positively selected. The source of this sequence is a man younger than 30 in good health. Some clones in this sample may be carry-over from other donors' samples. The sequenced DNA: TGTGCCAGCAGTTTATACGACAGCTTGAACTATGGCTACACCTTC. Translated, it gives CASSLYDSLNYGYTF.